One sample yielded the 5 T cell receptor beta chains listed below, sequenced in a study of blood T cell repertoires in COVID-19. The repertoire was sequenced with immunoSEQ multiplex PCR; TCRdb's copy has only in-frame clones and lacks some. The sample contains a few hundred thousand clones, about 91% of which appear only once. Input material: peripheral blood. The receptor source for this set is a woman aged 25-40 years with COVID-19, enrolled during active disease.

This sequence joins TRBV6-6 and TRBJ2-7; a possible D gene is TRBD2 (6 bases). CDR1 and CDR2 (germline): MNHNY, SVGAGI (reference sequence). V lost 1 base and J lost 2, with 9 bases in between. The CDR3 is made up of 14 amino acids. This CDR3 reads CASSYLAVPYEQYV. DNA of the CDR3: TGTGCCAGCAGTTACTTAGCGGTCCCCTACGAGCAGTACGTC.

The chain carries TRBV10-1 and TRBJ2-3; 7 nucleotides align to TRBD1. The ends lost 2 bases at V and 4 bases at J; junction bases unmatched: 3. Germline V gene data show CDR1 as WNHNN and CDR2 as SYGVQD (reference sequence). The CDR3 extends over 14 amino acids. The CDR3 spells CASSENRGSDTQYF. CDR3 in DNA: TGCGCCAGCAGTGAGAACAGGGGCTCAGATACGCAGTATTTT.

The V gene is TRBV4-1, the J gene TRBJ2-3; the match to TRBD2 covers 8 bases. Looked up from germline, CDR1 is MGHRA and CDR2 is YSYEKL. The CDR3 sequence is 16 residues long. V shed 1 base and J 2 bases; nucleotides not matched to a gene: 5. CDR3 protein: CASSQGRGGNTDTQYF. Written as DNA, the CDR3 is TGCGCCAGCAGCCAAGGACGGGGGGGGAACACAGATACGCAGTATTTT.

V and J are TRBV7-8 and TRBJ2-2; D not resolved. The CDR3 is 14 residues long. Trimming shortened V by 7 bases and J by 13 bases, and 22 bases separated the two germline ends. Germline CDR1 is SGHVS and CDR2 is FQNEAQ. The CDR3 region has the DNA TGTGCCAGCAAAAATTATATCGGAGCCGAAGGGCTGTTTTTT. It translates to CASKNYIGAEGLFF.

V is TRBV5-6 and J is TRBJ2-5; 7 bases match TRBD1. CDR3 size: 15 residues. The ends lost 4 bases at V and 0 bases at J; junction bases unmatched: 6. Germline V gene lookup returns CDR1 SGHDT and CDR2 YYEEEE. The CDR3 reads CASSLPGTDQETQYF. The CDR3 DNA sequence: TGTGCCAGCAGCCTCCCTGGGACAGACCAAGAGACCCAGTACTTC. Filled out from reference TRBV5-6 and TRBJ2-5, the complete variable domain reads DAGVTQSPTHLIKTRGQQVTLRCSPKSGHDTVSWYQQALGQGPQFIFQYYEEEERQRGNFPDRFSGHQFPNYSSELNVNALLLGDSALYLCASSLPGTDQETQYFGPGTRLLVL.